The rows below give T cell receptor beta chains drawn from one sample of a study of T cell changes during pregnancy in multiple sclerosis. The table came from immunoSEQ multiplex PCR; TCRdb's copy has only in-frame clones and leaves some out. The sample includes approximately 92,000 clones, 85% to 95% seen only once; the top ten take 2% to 3%. The sequencing here drew on peripheral blood, taken in the first trimester of pregnancy. The receptors originated from a female donor with multiple sclerosis, enrolled in a pregnancy study. CDR3s include the opening cysteine and the closing phenylalanine or tryptophan. The D gene is left open where the match is weak. Clone sizes are given selectively: once, few, many, or a class where the clone is expanded.

>TRBJ1-4|.|TRBV4-1|.
TGCGCCAGCAGCCAAGGAGAGTTCGCCCGGGAAAAACTGTTTTTT
CASSQGEFAREKLFF
>TRBJ2-7|.|TRBV28|.
TGTGCCAGCAGTGGTAGACTAGACCGGGCGGGCAGCGAGCAGTACTTC
CASSGRLDRAGSEQYF
>TRBJ2-7|.|TRBV6-6|TRBD1
TGTGCCAGCAACCCCCTCGGGACAGGGAAGCCCTACGAGCAGTACTTC
CASNPLGTGKPYEQYF
>TRBJ2-3|.|TRBV5-4|.
TGTGCCAGCAGCTTTCCAGGGGCTTTCCACACAGATACGCAGTATTTT
CASSFPGAFHTDTQYF
>TRBJ2-1|.|TRBV9|TRBD1
TGTGCCAGCAGCGTAGACCCTCCCGGGACAGGGATCTTGAATGAGCAGTTCTTC
CASSVDPPGTGILNEQFF
>TRBJ2-1|.|TRBV10-3|TRBD2
TGTGCCATCAGTGGAGGCAGCGGGGGCGGAATAACCTACAATGAGCAGTTCTTC
CAISGGSGGGITYNEQFF
>TRBJ2-1|.|TRBV9|.
TGTGCCAGCAGCCCGCTAGCGTTCCACAATGAGCAGTTCTTC
CASSPLAFHNEQFF
>TRBJ1-1|.|TRBV7-9|.
TGTGCCAGCAGCTTAGTGGGGGGACGAGCAGCTTTCTTT
CASSLVGGRAAFF
>TRBJ2-1|.|TRBV15|.
TGTGCCACCAGCGGCCAAAGCAATGAGCAGTTCTTC
CATSGQSNEQFF
>TRBJ2-5|.|TRBV5-6|.
TGTGCCAGCAGCCTCGGGTCAAGCGAGACCCAGTACTTC
CASSLGSSETQYF
>TRBJ2-7|.|TRBV9|TRBD2
TGTGCCAGCAGCCCCTTACCCGGGACTAGTATATACGAGCAGTACTTC
CASSPLPGTSIYEQYF
>TRBJ2-7|once|TRBV5-1|TRBD2
TGCGCCAGCAGCTCAGGACTAGCGGGACTCTACGAGCAGTACTTC
CASSSGLAGLYEQYF
>TRBJ1-1|.|TRBV28|.
TGTGCCAGCGGAGGGGGGGCTCTGAACACTGAAGCTTTCTTT
CASGGGALNTEAFF
>TRBJ1-4|.|TRBV11-3|TRBD1
TGTGCCAGCAGCCAGACAATAGGACAGGGGCGTACAACTAATGAAAAACTGTTTTTT
CASSQTIGQGRTTNEKLFF
>TRBJ2-3|.|TRBV27|.
TGTGCCAGCAGTACCTCGACTTCGGGCAGGACTGTCACAGATACGCAGTATTTT
CASSTSTSGRTVTDTQYF
>TRBJ2-2|.|TRBV2|.
TGTGCCAGCAGTGAAACGGGGGTAGGCACCGGGGAGCTGTTTTTT
CASSETGVGTGELFF
>TRBJ2-2|.|TRBV5-1|.
TGCGCCAGCAGCTTGGGGACAGCGAACACCGGGGAGCTGTTTTTT
CASSLGTANTGELFF
>TRBJ1-2|.|TRBV28|TRBD1
TGTGCCAGCAGTCCAACGGGACAGGTCTATGGCTACACCTTC
CASSPTGQVYGYTF
>TRBJ1-4|.|TRBV30|TRBD1
TGTGCCTGGAGTGAAGGTTGGGCAGGGACAGGAGAAAAACTGTTTTTT
CAWSEGWAGTGEKLFF
>TRBJ2-3|once|TRBV7-2|TRBD1
TGTGCCAGCAGCTTAGTCGGTTCTGGGGGACAGAGGACAGATACGCAGTATTTT
CASSLVGSGGQRTDTQYF
>TRBJ2-2|once|TRBV2|.
TGTGCCAGCAGTGAACTCAGGCCCGGGGAGCTGTTTTTT
CASSELRPGELFF
>TRBJ2-7|.|TRBV11-3|.
TGTGCCAGCAGCTTGACAGGAGACTACGAGCAGTACTTC
CASSLTGDYEQYF
>TRBJ1-5|.|TRBV27|.
TGTGCCAGCAGCCGGGACACCCATAGCAATCAGCCCCAGCATTTT
CASSRDTHSNQPQHF
>TRBJ2-5|.|TRBV27|.
TGTGCCAGCAGTTTTGGCAGGGATGGGACCCAGTACTTC
CASSFGRDGTQYF
>TRBJ2-7|.|TRBV4-1|TRBD2
TGCGCCAGCAGCCAAGAAACGGCTAGCGGGATAAACCCCTCCTACGAGCAGTACTTC
CASSQETASGINPSYEQYF
>TRBJ2-7|.|TRBV19|.
TGTGCCAGTAGTAGTGGGGGTTTAGGACTCGACGGGAGCGAGCAGTACTTC
CASSSGGLGLDGSEQYF
>TRBJ2-7|once|TRBV2|TRBD2
TGTGCCAGCAGCCCGGGACTAGCGGGAGGGCCCGGATCCTACGAGCAGTACTTC
CASSPGLAGGPGSYEQYF
>TRBJ2-2|.|TRBV6-6|.
TGTGCCACCCTAACGGCCGGGGAGCTGTTTTTT
CATLTAGELFF
>TRBJ2-1|once|TRBV5-4|.
TGTGCCAGCAGCTTGCGCAGGGCGAATGAGCAGTTCTTC
CASSLRRANEQFF
>TRBJ2-7|.|TRBV7-6|TRBD2
TGTGCCAGCAGCGCAAGGACTAGCGGGGGGAACGAGCAGTACTTC
CASSARTSGGNEQYF
>TRBJ2-6|.|TRBV27|.
TGTGCCACCGGGGGAGCAACCGGCTCTGGGGCCAACGTCCTGACTTTC
CATGGATGSGANVLTF
>TRBJ2-1|.|TRBV29-1|.
TGCAGCGTTGAAACGCTTTTGGGGCGCAAGCAGTTCTTC
CSVETLLGRKQFF
>TRBJ2-2|.|TRBV27|TRBD2
TGTGCCAGCAGGCCGTTAAGCGGGATGAACACCGGGGAGCTGTTTTTT
CASRPLSGMNTGELFF
>TRBJ2-1|.|TRBV11-2|TRBD2
TGTGCCAGCATTTCTCTAGCGGGCTCCTACAATGAGCAGTTCTTC
CASISLAGSYNEQFF
>TRBJ2-2|.|TRBV6-5|.
TGTGCCAGCAGTTACTCCGAGGGTCTCGCCGGGGAGCTGTTTTTT
CASSYSEGLAGELFF
>TRBJ2-4|.|TRBV28|TRBD1
TGTGCCAGCAGAGACCCTAAGACAGGGGGCGGGAGAAACATTCAGTACTTC
CASRDPKTGGGRNIQYF
>TRBJ2-3|.|TRBV6-1|TRBD2
TGTGCCAGCAGTGGGGGGCGGCTAGCGGGGATCACAGATACGCAGTATTTT
CASSGGRLAGITDTQYF
>TRBJ2-7|.|TRBV5-1|TRBD2
TGCGCCAGCAGCTTTGGTTCTGCGGGGGGCCCTGTTAGGACCGAGCAGTACTTC
CASSFGSAGGPVRTEQYF
>TRBJ2-2|.|TRBV21-1|.
TGTGCCAGCAGCAAAATTTGCGGGGCGAACACCGGGGAGCTGTTTTTT
CASSKICGANTGELFF